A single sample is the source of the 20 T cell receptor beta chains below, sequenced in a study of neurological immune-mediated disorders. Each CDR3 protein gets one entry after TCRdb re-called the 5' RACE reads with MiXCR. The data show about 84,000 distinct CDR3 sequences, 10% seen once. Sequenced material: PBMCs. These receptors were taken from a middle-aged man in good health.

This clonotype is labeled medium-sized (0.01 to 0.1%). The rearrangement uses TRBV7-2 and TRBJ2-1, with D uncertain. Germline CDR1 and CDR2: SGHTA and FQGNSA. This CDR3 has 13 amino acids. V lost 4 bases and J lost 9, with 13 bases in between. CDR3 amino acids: CASSSQGGSEQFF. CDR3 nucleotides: TGTGCCAGCAGCTCGCAAGGTGGGTCTGAGCAGTTCTTC.

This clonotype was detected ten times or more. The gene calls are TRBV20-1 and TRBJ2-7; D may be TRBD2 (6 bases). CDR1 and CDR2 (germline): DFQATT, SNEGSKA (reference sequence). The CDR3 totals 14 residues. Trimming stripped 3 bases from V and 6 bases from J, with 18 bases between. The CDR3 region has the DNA TGCAGTGCTAGCGGGGGATCTCCCCCCCCCGAGCAGTACTTC. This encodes CSASGGSPPPEQYF.

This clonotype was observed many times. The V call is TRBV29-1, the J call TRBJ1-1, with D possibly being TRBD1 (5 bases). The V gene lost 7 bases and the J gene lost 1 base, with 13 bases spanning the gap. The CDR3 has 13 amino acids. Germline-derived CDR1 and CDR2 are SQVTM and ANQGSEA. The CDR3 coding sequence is TGCAGCGCATCCATACAGGAGAACACTGAAGCTTTCTTT. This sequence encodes CSASIQENTEAFF.

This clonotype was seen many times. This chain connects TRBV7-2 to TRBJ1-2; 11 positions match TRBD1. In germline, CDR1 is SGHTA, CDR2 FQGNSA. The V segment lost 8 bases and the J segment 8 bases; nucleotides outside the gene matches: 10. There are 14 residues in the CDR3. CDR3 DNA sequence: TGTGCCAGCGTTAGGGACAGGGGGACGGAGGGCTACACCTTC. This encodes CASVRDRGTEGYTF.

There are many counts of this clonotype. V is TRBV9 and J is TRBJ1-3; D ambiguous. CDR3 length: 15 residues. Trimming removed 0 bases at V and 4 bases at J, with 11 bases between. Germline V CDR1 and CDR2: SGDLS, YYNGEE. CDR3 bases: TGTGCCAGCAGCGTAGCGGGGTACAGCGGAAACACCATATATTTT. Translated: CASSVAGYSGNTIYF.

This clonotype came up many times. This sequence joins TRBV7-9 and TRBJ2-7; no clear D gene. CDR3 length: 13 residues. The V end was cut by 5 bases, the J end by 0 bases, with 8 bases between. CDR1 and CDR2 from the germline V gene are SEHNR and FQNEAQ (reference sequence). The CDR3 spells CASSPAGSYEQYF. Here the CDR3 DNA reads TGTGCCAGCAGCCCCGCCGGCTCCTACGAGCAGTACTTC.

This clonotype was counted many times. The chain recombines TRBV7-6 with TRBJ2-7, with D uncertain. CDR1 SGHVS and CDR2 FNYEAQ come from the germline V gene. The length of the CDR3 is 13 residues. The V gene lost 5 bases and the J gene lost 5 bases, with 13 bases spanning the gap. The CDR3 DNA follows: TGTGCCAGCAGCACCTGGGATGGGGACGAGCAGTACTTC. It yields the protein CASSTWDGDEQYF.

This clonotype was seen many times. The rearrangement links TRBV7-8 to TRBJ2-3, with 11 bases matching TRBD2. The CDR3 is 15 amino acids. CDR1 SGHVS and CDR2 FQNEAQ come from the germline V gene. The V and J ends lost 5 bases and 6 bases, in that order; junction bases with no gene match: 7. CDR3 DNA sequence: TGTGCCAGCAGCAACTATAGCGGGGGGGAGGATACGCAGTATTTT. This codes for CASSNYSGGEDTQYF.

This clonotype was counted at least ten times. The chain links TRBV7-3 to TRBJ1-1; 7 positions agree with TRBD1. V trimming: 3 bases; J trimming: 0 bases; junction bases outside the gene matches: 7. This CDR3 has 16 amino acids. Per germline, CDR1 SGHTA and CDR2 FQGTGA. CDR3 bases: TGTGCCAGCAGCTTGGGGGACAGACAATTGAACACTGAAGCTTTCTTT. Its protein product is CASSLGDRQLNTEAFF.

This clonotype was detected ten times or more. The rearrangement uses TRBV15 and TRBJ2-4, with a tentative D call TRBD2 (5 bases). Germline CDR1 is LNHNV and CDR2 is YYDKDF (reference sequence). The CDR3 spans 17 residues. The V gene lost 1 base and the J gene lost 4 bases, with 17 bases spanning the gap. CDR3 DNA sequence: TGTGCCACCAGCAGAGGAGGGCAGGCCTTGCTGAAAAACATTCAGTACTTC. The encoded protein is CATSRGGQALLKNIQYF.

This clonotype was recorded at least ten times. The CDR3 bases are TGTGCCAGCAGCTCGGGCCCCGTGAACACTGAAGCTTTCTTT. This gives the protein CASSSGPVNTEAFF. The chain uses TRBV5-5 and TRBJ1-1; D is undetermined. Germline V gene data show CDR1 as SGHKS and CDR2 as YYEKEE (reference sequence). Deletions cut 3 bases from V and 0 bases from J, with 9 bases between. This CDR3 has 14 residues.

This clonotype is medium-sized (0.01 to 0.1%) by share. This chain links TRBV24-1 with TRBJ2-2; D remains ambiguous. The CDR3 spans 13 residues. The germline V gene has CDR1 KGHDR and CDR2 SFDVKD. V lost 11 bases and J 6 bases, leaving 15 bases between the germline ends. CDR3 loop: CANQRSTPGELFF. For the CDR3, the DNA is TGTGCCAACCAAAGAAGTACCCCCGGGGAGCTGTTTTTT.

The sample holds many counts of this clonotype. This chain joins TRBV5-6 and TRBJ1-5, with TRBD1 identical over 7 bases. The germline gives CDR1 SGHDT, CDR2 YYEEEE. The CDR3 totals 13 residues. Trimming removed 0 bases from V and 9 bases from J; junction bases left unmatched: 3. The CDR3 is CASSLGAGGPQHF. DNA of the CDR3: TGTGCCAGCAGCTTGGGGGCAGGGGGGCCCCAGCATTTT.

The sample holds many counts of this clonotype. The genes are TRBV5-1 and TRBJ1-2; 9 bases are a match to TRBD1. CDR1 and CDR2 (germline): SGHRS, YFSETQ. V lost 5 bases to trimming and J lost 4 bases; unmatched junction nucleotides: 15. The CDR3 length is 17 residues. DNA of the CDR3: TGCGCCAGCAGAGCTACCACCCCGGGACAGGGCACCTATGGCTACACCTTC. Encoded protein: CASRATTPGQGTYGYTF. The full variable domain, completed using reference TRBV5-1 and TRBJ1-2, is KAGVTQTPRYLIKTRGQQVTLSCSPISGHRSVSWYQQTPGQGLQFLFEYFSETQRNKGNFPGRFSGRQFSNSRSEMNVSTLELGDSALYLCASRATTPGQGTYGYTFGSGTRLTVV.

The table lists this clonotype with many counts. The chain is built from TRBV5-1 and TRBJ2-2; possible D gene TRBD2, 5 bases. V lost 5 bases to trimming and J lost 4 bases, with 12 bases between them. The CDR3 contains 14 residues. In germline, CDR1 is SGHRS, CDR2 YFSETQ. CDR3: CASRSGRGTGELFF. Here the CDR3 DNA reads TGCGCCAGCAGGTCCGGACGGGGCACCGGGGAGCTGTTTTTT.

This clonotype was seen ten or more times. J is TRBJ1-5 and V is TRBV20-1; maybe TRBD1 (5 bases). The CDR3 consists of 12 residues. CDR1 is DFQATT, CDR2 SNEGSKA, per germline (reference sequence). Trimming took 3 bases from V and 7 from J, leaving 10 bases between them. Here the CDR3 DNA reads TGCAGTGCTAGCGGGGGGACGCAGCCCCAGCATTTT. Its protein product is CSASGGTQPQHF.

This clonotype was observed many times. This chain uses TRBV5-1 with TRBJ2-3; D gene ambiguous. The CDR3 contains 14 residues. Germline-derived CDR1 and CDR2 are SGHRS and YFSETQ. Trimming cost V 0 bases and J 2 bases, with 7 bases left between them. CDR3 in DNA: TGCGCCAGCAGCTTGGAGCCGCTCACAGATACGCAGTATTTT. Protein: CASSLEPLTDTQYF.

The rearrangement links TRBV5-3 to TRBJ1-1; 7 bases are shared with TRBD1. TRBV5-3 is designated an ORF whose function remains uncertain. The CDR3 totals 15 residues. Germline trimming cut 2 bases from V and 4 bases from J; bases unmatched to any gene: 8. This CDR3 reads CARSFQGGHPTEAFF. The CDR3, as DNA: TGTGCCAGAAGCTTCCAAGGGGGCCACCCCACTGAAGCTTTCTTT.

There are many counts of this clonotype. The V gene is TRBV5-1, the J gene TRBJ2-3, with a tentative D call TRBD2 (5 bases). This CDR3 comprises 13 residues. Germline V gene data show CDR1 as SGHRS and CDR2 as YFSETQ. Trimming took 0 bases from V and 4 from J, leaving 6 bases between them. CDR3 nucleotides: TGCGCCAGCAGCTTGGTGGGAGCAGATACGCAGTATTTT. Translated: CASSLVGADTQYF.

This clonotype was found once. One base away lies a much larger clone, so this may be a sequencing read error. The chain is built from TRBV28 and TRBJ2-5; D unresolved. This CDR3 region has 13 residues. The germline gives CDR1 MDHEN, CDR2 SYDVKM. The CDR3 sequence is CASGLYQLKTQYF. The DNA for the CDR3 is TGTGCCAGCGGTTTATACCAACTAAAAACCCAGTACTTC.